This is a list of T cell receptor beta chains from one sample in a study of cytomegalovirus exposure and HLA in healthy donors. Some clones are missing from TCRdb's copy, which holds only in-frame ones; the method was immunoSEQ multiplex PCR. The data show over 150,000 clones, around 65% seen once. The sample taken for sequencing was PBMCs. The receptors were sampled from a woman in her forties in good health and CMV-seropositive. CDR3s include the opening cysteine and the closing phenylalanine or tryptophan. Fields, in order: CDR3 DNA, CDR3 protein, V gene, clone size, J gene, D gene. D genes are given only for firm matches. Some rows mark clone size as missing; the rest say once, few, many or name a class of expanded clone.

CDR3nt: TGTGCCAGCAGCTTAATTTCAAGAGGACAAGAGACCCAGTACTTC; CDR3aa: CASSLISRGQETQYF; v_gene: TRBV7-3; abundance: .; j_gene: TRBJ2-5; d_gene: .
CDR3nt: TGCGCCAGCAGCCAAGAGCCTAGGGGGGAGCAGTACTTC; CDR3aa: CASSQEPRGEQYF; v_gene: TRBV4-3; abundance: .; j_gene: TRBJ2-7; d_gene: .
CDR3nt: TGTGCCAGCAGTTACGGGGGGAGTTTAGACACTGAAGCTTTCTTT; CDR3aa: CASSYGGSLDTEAFF; v_gene: TRBV6-5; abundance: .; j_gene: TRBJ1-1; d_gene: .
CDR3nt: TGTGCCAGCACCTCGACGGGACAGGGCTCCTACGAGCAGTACTTC; CDR3aa: CASTSTGQGSYEQYF; v_gene: TRBV28; abundance: .; j_gene: TRBJ2-7; d_gene: TRBD1
CDR3nt: TGTGCCAGCAGCTACGGTGGCAATCAGCCCCAGCATTTT; CDR3aa: CASSYGGNQPQHF; v_gene: TRBV9; abundance: .; j_gene: TRBJ1-5; d_gene: .
CDR3nt: TGTGCCGGCAGTCGACAGGGAGCCCACTCCTACGAGCAGTACTTC; CDR3aa: CAGSRQGAHSYEQYF; v_gene: TRBV6-5; abundance: .; j_gene: TRBJ2-7; d_gene: TRBD1
CDR3nt: TGTGCCAGCAGCGATTCGGGGGGGCCCTTTGGCGAGCAGTACTTC; CDR3aa: CASSDSGGPFGEQYF; v_gene: TRBV7-3; abundance: .; j_gene: TRBJ2-7; d_gene: TRBD2
CDR3nt: TGTGCCAGCAGGGCGGGGGGGCCGGGCGAGCAGTACTTC; CDR3aa: CASRAGGPGEQYF; v_gene: TRBV6-5; abundance: .; j_gene: TRBJ2-7; d_gene: TRBD2
CDR3nt: TGTGCCAGCAGCTTAGTGGCGGGACAGGGATATGGCTACACCTTC; CDR3aa: CASSLVAGQGYGYTF; v_gene: TRBV7-9; abundance: .; j_gene: TRBJ1-2; d_gene: TRBD1
CDR3nt: TGTGCCAGCACGGGGGCGGGGGACAATGAGCAGTTCTTC; CDR3aa: CASTGAGDNEQFF; v_gene: TRBV6-4; abundance: .; j_gene: TRBJ2-1; d_gene: .
CDR3nt: TGTGCCATCAGCAAGGACTCGAACTACAATGAGCAGTTCTTC; CDR3aa: CAISKDSNYNEQFF; v_gene: TRBV10-3; abundance: .; j_gene: TRBJ2-1; d_gene: .
CDR3nt: TGTGCCAGTAGAGGGCTAACAGGGGGTATTTACACCGGGGAGCTGTTTTTT; CDR3aa: CASRGLTGGIYTGELFF; v_gene: TRBV19; abundance: .; j_gene: TRBJ2-2; d_gene: TRBD1
CDR3nt: TGTGCCAGCAGCTCCGATCACCGGGACAGGGCCTACGAGCAGTACTTC; CDR3aa: CASSSDHRDRAYEQYF; v_gene: TRBV7-9; abundance: few; j_gene: TRBJ2-7; d_gene: TRBD1
CDR3nt: TGCGCCAGCAAAATGGCGGGGATCACAGATACGCAGTATTTT; CDR3aa: CASKMAGITDTQYF; v_gene: TRBV5-1; abundance: .; j_gene: TRBJ2-3; d_gene: .
CDR3nt: TGTGCCAGCAGTGGAGGACTAGTCTTGAAGACCCAGTACTTC; CDR3aa: CASSGGLVLKTQYF; v_gene: TRBV2; abundance: .; j_gene: TRBJ2-5; d_gene: TRBD2
CDR3nt: TGTGCCAGCAGCCTGGTTGGTGGGGGGAGCACAGATACGCAGTATTTT; CDR3aa: CASSLVGGGSTDTQYF; v_gene: TRBV11-2; abundance: .; j_gene: TRBJ2-3; d_gene: .
CDR3nt: TGTGCCAGCAGCCTCACAGGGGGCCGTGAAGCTTTCTTT; CDR3aa: CASSLTGGREAFF; v_gene: TRBV5-4; abundance: .; j_gene: TRBJ1-1; d_gene: TRBD1
CDR3nt: TGTGCCAGCAGCTTACAGGGGGTCGATGGCTACACCTTC; CDR3aa: CASSLQGVDGYTF; v_gene: TRBV5-4; abundance: .; j_gene: TRBJ1-2; d_gene: TRBD1
CDR3nt: TGTGCCAGTAGTATTAGGCTAGCGGGAGAGGTCTATGAGCAGTTCTTC; CDR3aa: CASSIRLAGEVYEQFF; v_gene: TRBV19; abundance: .; j_gene: TRBJ2-1; d_gene: TRBD2
CDR3nt: TGCGCCAGCAGCTTGTCAGGGTGCGAAGCTTTCTTT; CDR3aa: CASSLSGCEAFF; v_gene: TRBV5-1; abundance: .; j_gene: TRBJ1-1; d_gene: .
CDR3nt: TGTGCCAGCACCCCGGGACAGTCGAACACTGAAGCTTTCTTT; CDR3aa: CASTPGQSNTEAFF; v_gene: TRBV28; abundance: few; j_gene: TRBJ1-1; d_gene: TRBD1
CDR3nt: TGTGCCAGCAGCTTGGCAGGGGACGCCTACGAGCAGTACTTC; CDR3aa: CASSLAGDAYEQYF; v_gene: TRBV5-8; abundance: .; j_gene: TRBJ2-7; d_gene: .
CDR3nt: TGTGCCAGCACCCTACTAGCGGGGGCCCCAGATACGCAGTATTTT; CDR3aa: CASTLLAGAPDTQYF; v_gene: TRBV2; abundance: .; j_gene: TRBJ2-3; d_gene: TRBD2
CDR3nt: TGTGCCAGCGCCGATCCGTACGCCCCCGGTGGGCCTGAAGCTTTCTTT; CDR3aa: CASADPYAPGGPEAFF; v_gene: TRBV27; abundance: .; j_gene: TRBJ1-1; d_gene: .
CDR3nt: TGTGCCAGTAGCCATCCCCCGGGACTGGCTAATGAAAAACTGTTTTTT; CDR3aa: CASSHPPGLANEKLFF; v_gene: TRBV19; abundance: .; j_gene: TRBJ1-4; d_gene: .
CDR3nt: TGTGCCAGCATCCAGCTACCGGGACAGGGGATAAGCGGCTACACCTTC; CDR3aa: CASIQLPGQGISGYTF; v_gene: TRBV28; abundance: .; j_gene: TRBJ1-2; d_gene: TRBD1
CDR3nt: TGTGCTAGTGGTTTGGACAGGGGCTACGAGCAGTACTTC; CDR3aa: CASGLDRGYEQYF; v_gene: TRBV12-5; abundance: .; j_gene: TRBJ2-7; d_gene: TRBD1
CDR3nt: TGTGCCAGCAGCATCCTACAGGGTGGGAGAGGGGCCTACAATGAGCAGTTCTTC; CDR3aa: CASSILQGGRGAYNEQFF; v_gene: TRBV7-3; abundance: few; j_gene: TRBJ2-1; d_gene: .
CDR3nt: TGTGCCAGCTCCCCTCTAGCGGGGGTCACAGATACGCAGTATTTT; CDR3aa: CASSPLAGVTDTQYF; v_gene: TRBV18; abundance: once; j_gene: TRBJ2-3; d_gene: TRBD2
CDR3nt: TGTGCCAGCAGTGAAGTCTTTCTTGGTAGCGGGAGAGTTGACAATGAGCAGTTCTTC; CDR3aa: CASSEVFLGSGRVDNEQFF; v_gene: TRBV6-1; abundance: .; j_gene: TRBJ2-1; d_gene: TRBD2
CDR3nt: TGTGCCAGCAGCCCCTTGGCGGGAGGTCCCCAAAATGAGCAGTTCTTC; CDR3aa: CASSPLAGGPQNEQFF; v_gene: TRBV5-6; abundance: .; j_gene: TRBJ2-1; d_gene: TRBD2
CDR3nt: TGTGCCAGCAGCGCCCGCCCGCCAGCTAACTATGGCTACACCTTC; CDR3aa: CASSARPPANYGYTF; v_gene: TRBV7-9; abundance: .; j_gene: TRBJ1-2; d_gene: .
CDR3nt: TGTGCCAGCAGTATTCCGGGACAGGCCGGAAACACCATATATTTT; CDR3aa: CASSIPGQAGNTIYF; v_gene: TRBV6-6; abundance: .; j_gene: TRBJ1-3; d_gene: TRBD1
CDR3nt: TGTGCCAGCAGTGAACGGGGTAGCGGGAGTAGCTACAATGAGCAGTTCTTC; CDR3aa: CASSERGSGSSYNEQFF; v_gene: TRBV25-1; abundance: .; j_gene: TRBJ2-1; d_gene: TRBD2
CDR3nt: TGTGCCAGCAGCTTAAGGGGGGGCGGGTTTATCGTAAATGAGCAGTTCTTC; CDR3aa: CASSLRGGGFIVNEQFF; v_gene: TRBV7-3; abundance: .; j_gene: TRBJ2-1; d_gene: .
CDR3nt: TGCAGCGTAGGACAGAACACTGAAGCTTTCTTT; CDR3aa: CSVGQNTEAFF; v_gene: TRBV29-1; abundance: .; j_gene: TRBJ1-1; d_gene: .
CDR3nt: TGCGCCAGCAGCCTTGGGGCGGCCGGGACACGGATCCCCTACGAGCAGTACTTC; CDR3aa: CASSLGAAGTRIPYEQYF; v_gene: TRBV5-1; abundance: .; j_gene: TRBJ2-7; d_gene: .
CDR3nt: TGTGCCAGCAGCTTCGACAGGACTTATGGCTACACCTTC; CDR3aa: CASSFDRTYGYTF; v_gene: TRBV7-2; abundance: .; j_gene: TRBJ1-2; d_gene: .
CDR3nt: TGTGCCAGCGCAACAAGCGGGGGTAAAAACATTCAGTACTTC; CDR3aa: CASATSGGKNIQYF; v_gene: TRBV28; abundance: .; j_gene: TRBJ2-4; d_gene: TRBD2
CDR3nt: TGTGCCAGTCCGGGGGGGATCGGGGAGCTGTTTTTT; CDR3aa: CASPGGIGELFF; v_gene: TRBV6-4; abundance: .; j_gene: TRBJ2-2; d_gene: TRBD2
CDR3nt: TGTGCCAGCTCACCAGTGAATCGGGGGGTCTCCTACGAGCAGTACTTC; CDR3aa: CASSPVNRGVSYEQYF; v_gene: TRBV18; abundance: once; j_gene: TRBJ2-7; d_gene: TRBD2
CDR3nt: TGTGCCAGCAGCCCCCTGACTAGCGCCTCCTACGAGCAGTACTTC; CDR3aa: CASSPLTSASYEQYF; v_gene: TRBV7-9; abundance: .; j_gene: TRBJ2-7; d_gene: TRBD2
CDR3nt: TGTGCCAGCAGCCGTGGGAGCGAGCAGTACTTC; CDR3aa: CASSRGSEQYF; v_gene: TRBV7-9; abundance: .; j_gene: TRBJ2-7; d_gene: .
CDR3nt: TGTGCCAGCAGTTACGCCAAGCTAGCGGGGACCTACGAGCAGTACTTC; CDR3aa: CASSYAKLAGTYEQYF; v_gene: TRBV6-6; abundance: .; j_gene: TRBJ2-7; d_gene: TRBD2